This T cell receptor beta chain was found in a study of T cells after yellow fever vaccination (dated by TCRdb to between 2018 and 2021). For the wider study: The SMART-Seq v4 Ultra Low Input RNA kit was used to prepare libraries from fractions with low cell numbers. Blood samples were taken at several timepoints before and after primary and secondary immunization, and bulk PBMC replicates and cell subsets were isolated. Two healthy male donors made up the cohort, one aged 18 to 29 years and the other aged 30 to 40 years. To track T-cell clones before and after primary and booster YFV17D yellow fever vaccination, bulk TCR alpha and beta repertoires were sequenced longitudinally.

The research as a whole found: Compared with the primary T-cell response, the secondary T-cell response was faster but weaker, reaching its peak on day 5 rather than on day 15. A small share of clonotypes occurred in both CD4 and CD8 compartments, likely arising from convergent recombination. Most clones expanded after primary vaccination were re-detected after the booster (almost 98% of CD4 and more than 70% of CD8), suggesting broad memory maintenance. Because abundant contaminating clonotypes from the bulk population could be contained in FACS-sorted repertoires, computational filtering was required. The study included only two donors, which limits how far the findings can be generalized.

TCR cDNA was made using 5'RACE template switching, a step that added a universal primer site and unique molecular identifiers. Priming for cDNA synthesis came from both the TCR alpha and TCR beta constant segments. Two PCR steps were used to amplify libraries, with sample barcodes and sequencing adapters being added in the second step. Libraries were sequenced on Illumina HiSeq 2500 (2x100 bp) or NovaSeq (2x150 bp). As for the authors' bioinformatics: MIGEC was used to demultiplex reads and collapse the reads into UMI consensus sequences, and MiXCR was used for V(D)J alignment. Vaccine-responding clonotypes were identified with edgeR using replicate PBMC samples, with FDR below 0.01 and a log2 fold change above 5 up to day 15 being required. Each bulk clonotype was labeled CD4 or CD8 based on which sequenced repertoire, CD4 or CD8, contained the clonotype at higher abundance. TCRdb handled the public reads itself, with Q25 trimming in fastp and clone calling in MiXCR, and kept productive beta chains. Each CDR3 protein appears once, grouped with its most common genes and DNA. These V and J calls rely on TCRdb rather than the paper's analysis. The sample table shows a few hundred thousand distinct CDR3 sequences, and 17% are seen once. The top ten clones comprise roughly 17% of the sample.

From its cysteine to its phenylalanine, the CDR3 spans 15 amino acids. CDR3 DNA is the only sequence kept; it has 45 bases, read in frame from the first base. V is pruned by 3 bases and J by 2 bases, leaving 5 bases of the junction without a gene match. The germline V gene yields SGHRS for CDR1 and YFSETQ for CDR2. Note on this clonotype: It has no known antigen specificity. The sample holds no much larger clone one base away, and base qualities are not on file.

The sample's treatment or condition label, in plain terms: live attenuated yellow fever vaccine strain. At every blood-draw timepoint, two biological replicates of bulk PBMCs were collected. PBMCs were isolated from peripheral blood using a standard Ficoll-Paque protocol. TriZol was used to extract RNA from bulk PBMCs, CD4 and CD8 fractions, and dextramer-positive and dextramer-negative fractions. The source was PBMCs, collected 4 to 5 days after the first yellow fever vaccination. The chain uses TRBV5-1 and TRBJ2-3; TRBD1 aligns with 8 central bases. The receptor's source is a young man who received the YFV17D yellow fever vaccine. The DNA sequence is given as TGCGCCAGCAGCTGGCAACAGGGGGACACAGATACGCAGTATTTT. Its amino acids are CASSWQQGDTDTQYF. Here the CDR3 is joined to the reference TRBV5-1 and TRBJ2-3 genes, and the full variable domain is: KAGVTQTPRYLIKTRGQQVTLSCSPISGHRSVSWYQQTPGQGLQFLFEYFSETQRNKGNFPGRFSGRQFSNSRSEMNVSTLELGDSALYLCASSWQQGDTDTQYFGPGTRLTVL.